This T cell receptor (beta chain) was identified in a study of blood T cell repertoires in COVID-19 (dated by TCRdb to 2018 to 2021). Broadly, across the study: Collaborator samples came from the United States, Italy and Spain and covered acute and convalescent phases of COVID-19. Deeply sampled blood TCRbeta repertoires from subjects exposed to, actively infected with, or recovered from COVID-19 were included in the dataset. Samples came from the ongoing ImmuneRACE study (first 160 participants) plus 1,254 subjects from 6 global collaborators. HLA class I and class II types, where available, came from metadata supplied by the sample provider rather than from assay-based typing. The prospective study material was composed of cDNA or gDNA derived from T cells, B-cell-depleted T cells, or PBMCs. The repertoires were released in a freely available public database meant as a resource for research on the immune response to SARS-CoV-2. Nearly every sample came with metadata listing a de-identified subject ID, COVID-19 status, age in years and sex. Overall study results and their limits: The amount of clinical and demographic metadata varied by source and participant and was provided uncurated.

The CDR3 runs 13 residues from the cysteine to the phenylalanine. Only CDR3 DNA is held: 39 bases, read in frame from base 1. V was cut back by 5 bases and J by 10 bases, leaving a gap of 17 bases between them. CDR1 is given as SGHAT and CDR2 as FQNNGV, both from the germline V gene. To note about this clone: The antigen it binds to is not known. Base qualities are not at hand, and no much larger clone is one base apart.

Whole blood was collected in K2EDTA tubes by collaborating institutions according to the institutions' own protocols. For TCRbeta analysis, collaborators shipped samples in one of three forms: frozen whole blood, isolated PBMCs, or DNA extracted from either of those sample types. TCRbeta CDR3 regions were amplified from genomic DNA using the immunoSEQ Assay, a bias-controlled multiplex PCR. Per the source publication's procedure: Within the assay, amplification of reference gene primers was used to estimate how many nucleated cells each sample contained. To quantify the absolute abundance of each unique TCRbeta CDR3 rearrangement, sequence reads were collapsed and filtered. Productive Simpson clonality was computed per sample as the square root of Simpson's diversity index over productive rearrangements. Imported from immuneACCESS, the table was reduced by TCRdb to in-frame sequences with V and J called. These copies leave out some clones; in studies compared against another copy, an unresolved V gene accounts for under half, and the cause of the remainder is not known. V and J calls plus clone size are reproduced from that table; the DNA served to infer D and trimming. For this sample there are about 78,000 clones; less than 95% appear just once. Clones ranked in the top ten supply around 0.96% of the sample.

The rearranged segments are TRBV11-2 and TRBJ1-1; TRBD1 is a possible D gene, resting on 6 matching bases. The TCR comes from a woman in her fifties or sixties in a cohort sampled during active COVID-19. Source material: peripheral blood. The DNA sequence is TGTGCCAGCAGCCCCCCGAACAGGGTCAGAGCTTTCTTT. It translates to CASSPPNRVRAFF.